Below are 18 T cell receptor beta chains sequenced from a single sample in a study of blood T cell repertoires in COVID-19. The repertoire was sequenced with immunoSEQ multiplex PCR; TCRdb's copy has only in-frame clones and lacks some. In the table there are approximately 150,000 clones, 65% to 80% of which are singletons. The sequenced sample consisted of peripheral blood. These receptor sequences come from an older woman with acute or convalescent COVID-19.

The CDR3 is CASSLVGTQYF. CDR3 coding DNA: TGTGCCAGCAGCTTGGTCGGGACCCAGTACTTC. The rearrangement uses TRBV5-6 and TRBJ2-5; D uncertain. Trimming left V 0 bases short and J 7 bases short, with 4 bases between. The CDR3 consists of 11 residues. Germline CDR1 SGHDT, CDR2 YYEEEE.

The gene calls are TRBV2 and TRBJ1-5; maybe TRBD1 (5 bases). CDR1 SNHLY and CDR2 FYNNEI come from the germline V gene. V was shortened by 5 bases and J by 7 bases, with 12 bases between the two germline ends. The CDR3 has 13 residues. In nucleotides, the CDR3 is TGTGCCAGCAGTCCCCAGAAGGGGCAGCCCCAGCATTTT. It yields the protein CASSPQKGQPQHF.

In regard to this clone: This sample includes further DNA sequences coding for the same CDR3. V is TRBV28 and J is TRBJ1-1; D gene ambiguous. CDR1 is MDHEN and CDR2 is SYDVKM in the germline V gene. The CDR3 sequence is 12 residues long. The germline V and J ends were trimmed by 8 bases and 1 base, with 8 bases remaining between them. The CDR3 DNA sequence: TGTGCCAGCTCTACCGGGAACACTGAAGCTTTCTTT. This codes for CASSTGNTEAFF.

This chain uses TRBV2 with TRBJ2-5; 9 bases agree with TRBD1. This CDR3 comprises 14 residues. V lost 7 bases and J lost 7; bases outside the gene matches: 10. Germline loops: CDR1 SNHLY, CDR2 FYNNEI. Here the CDR3 DNA reads TGTGCCAGCACAGGGACAGGGAAGCTAGGGACCCAGTACTTC. Amino acids: CASTGTGKLGTQYF.

The chain is built from TRBV2 and TRBJ2-1; D gene ambiguous. CDR1 is SNHLY, CDR2 FYNNEI, per germline. V was cut by 4 bases and J by 8 bases, with 18 bases left in between. This CDR3 is built from 15 residues. This chain's CDR3 is CASSGLSALSDEQFF. In DNA form, the CDR3 reads TGTGCCAGCAGTGGCTTAAGTGCCCTCTCAGATGAGCAGTTCTTC.

This clone was observed a handful of times. CDR3 sequence (DNA): TGTGCCACCAGCTTGAGGGCGGCTGGAAACACCATATATTTT. Residues: CATSLRAAGNTIYF. V is TRBV15 and J is TRBJ1-3; D not certain. V gave up 5 bases and J gave up 2 bases, with 10 bases separating them. Per the germline V gene, CDR1 is LNHNV and CDR2 is YYDKDF (reference sequence). The CDR3 is made up of 14 amino acids.

V is TRBV5-1 and J is TRBJ2-2; 8 bases are shared with TRBD1. Germline V gives CDR1 SGHRS, CDR2 YFSETQ. This CDR3 contains 15 residues. Trimming took 3 bases from V and 3 from J; bases not matched to a gene: 4. CDR3 residues: CASSSQGGHTGELFF. CDR3 bases: TGCGCCAGCAGCTCACAGGGGGGTCACACCGGGGAGCTGTTTTTT.

This clone came up a few times. The rearrangement uses TRBV2 and TRBJ2-1; 9 bases fit TRBD2. Germline CDR1 reads SNHLY; CDR2 reads FYNNEI. V lost 5 bases to trimming and J lost 13 bases; unmatched junction nucleotides: 9. The CDR3 has 13 amino acids. CDR3 in DNA: TGTGCCAGCAGTATCAAGCGGGAGGCCTCTCAGTTCTTC. Protein sequence: CASSIKREASQFF.

This chain joins TRBV6-6 and TRBJ1-1, with 7 bases identical to TRBD1. CDR1 is MNHNY and CDR2 is SVGAGI in the germline V gene (reference sequence). This CDR3 spans 15 amino acids. With V trimmed by 2 bases and J by 3 bases, 6 bases remained unmatched. The CDR3 here is CASSYPPGQYTEAFF. DNA for the CDR3: TGTGCCAGCAGTTACCCCCCGGGACAGTACACTGAAGCTTTCTTT.

This clone was counted between two and nine times. The chain links TRBV28 to TRBJ1-2; no clear D. Per germline, CDR1 MDHEN and CDR2 SYDVKM. CDR3 length: 13 residues. V was clipped by 2 bases and J by 0 bases, with 4 bases between them. In nucleotides, the CDR3 is TGTGCCAGCAGTTTACAGGCTAACTATGGCTACACCTTC. This gives the protein CASSLQANYGYTF.

The rearrangement joins TRBV5-1 to TRBJ2-6; 8 bases are a match to TRBD1. The CDR3 runs 17 residues. Germline assignment: CDR1 SGHRS and CDR2 YFSETQ. After removal of 6 bases from V and 0 bases from J, the junction contained 8 bases not matched to a gene. CDR3 DNA sequence: TGCGCCAGCACCCCGGGACAGGTGCTCTCTGGGGCCAACGTCCTGACTTTC. Protein product: CASTPGQVLSGANVLTF. The full variable domain, with the rest looked up from reference TRBV5-1 and TRBJ2-6, is KAGVTQTPRYLIKTRGQQVTLSCSPISGHRSVSWYQQTPGQGLQFLFEYFSETQRNKGNFPGRFSGRQFSNSRSEMNVSTLELGDSALYLCASTPGQVLSGANVLTFGAGSRLTVL.

This chain connects TRBV10-3 to TRBJ2-2, with TRBD1 matching 10 bases. Germline values: CDR1 ENHRY, CDR2 SYGVKD. J was trimmed by 6 bases and V by 6 bases; bases with no gene match: 10. This CDR3 is built from 16 residues. CDR3 protein: CAISARDRGFAGELFF. The CDR3 DNA reads as TGTGCCATCAGCGCCCGGGACAGGGGTTTCGCCGGGGAGCTGTTTTTT.

The V call is TRBV4-1, the J call TRBJ1-1; 7 bases align to TRBD1. Germline assignment: CDR1 MGHRA and CDR2 YSYEKL. V lost 4 bases and J lost 6; bases outside the gene matches: 5. CDR3 length equals 13 residues. CDR3 sequence (DNA): TGCGCCAGCAGCCTTTTCACAGGGGCTGAAGCTTTCTTT. This codes for CASSLFTGAEAFF.

The CDR3 loop reads CASSEPDWTGGPGYTF. Here the CDR3 DNA reads TGTGCCAGCAGTGAACCCGATTGGACAGGGGGTCCTGGCTACACCTTC. The chain is built from TRBV2 and TRBJ1-2, with 10 bases that match TRBD1. This CDR3 region has 16 residues. The ends lost 2 bases at V and 7 bases at J; junction bases unmatched: 10. Germline V gene sequence: CDR1 SNHLY, CDR2 FYNNEI.

The V call is TRBV5-1, the J call TRBJ2-5; D remains ambiguous. With 1 base removed from V and 5 bases from J, the gap between germline ends came to 3 bases. Per germline, CDR1 SGHRS and CDR2 YFSETQ. The CDR3 is 11 amino acids. This CDR3 is CASSLQETQYF. The CDR3 region has the DNA TGCGCCAGCAGCTTGCAGGAGACCCAGTACTTC.

Worth noting for this clone: Other DNA sequences in the same sample also yield this CDR3. This chain connects TRBV7-2 to TRBJ2-7, with TRBD2 identical over 10 bases. The V and J ends lost 1 base and 7 bases, in that order; junction bases with no gene match: 7. The CDR3 has 15 residues. CDR1 is SGHTA and CDR2 is FQGNSA in the germline V gene. The CDR3 is CASSLGRLAGVEQYF. CDR3 DNA sequence: TGTGCCAGCAGCTTAGGACGGCTAGCGGGAGTTGAGCAGTACTTC.

This clone was observed a handful of times. V gene TRBV4-1 combines with J gene TRBJ2-1, with 12 positions matching TRBD2. V dropped 0 bases and J dropped 8; count of bases not matched to a gene: 5. This CDR3 is built from 16 residues. Germline V gene data show CDR1 as MGHRA and CDR2 as YSYEKL. Here the CDR3 reads CASSQDRTSGNYEQFF. Written as DNA, the CDR3 is TGCGCCAGCAGCCAAGACCGGACTAGCGGGAACTATGAGCAGTTCTTC.

The chain joins TRBV4-2 to TRBJ2-5; 12 bases line up with TRBD1. The CDR3 length is 18 residues. Germline V gene lookup returns CDR1 LGHNA and CDR2 YNFKEQ. Trimming removed 1 base from V and 4 bases from J; junction bases left unmatched: 10. In nucleotides, the CDR3 is TGTGCCAGCAGCCAAGCGGGACAGGGGGCGATAGCGGGAGAGACCCAGTACTTC. It yields the protein CASSQAGQGAIAGETQYF.